These 6 T cell receptor beta chains came from one sample sequenced in a study of cytomegalovirus exposure and HLA in healthy donors. Both 60 Vbeta primers and 13 Jbeta primers went into the PCR. Measured with immunoSEQ multiplex PCR; TCRdb has only the in-frame clones, and not every one. The sample has under 120,000 clones; 60% to 75% are singletons. Sequencing used PBMCs. Every receptor here comes from a man in his forties in good health and CMV-seropositive.

In nucleotides, the CDR3 is TGTGCCAGCAGCTTAGTGACAGGTAACATTAATGAGCAGTTCTTC. Protein: CASSLVTGNINEQFF. J is TRBJ2-1 and V is TRBV11-2; D perhaps matches TRBD1 (6 bases). The CDR3 runs to 15 residues. The germline V and J ends were trimmed by 1 base and 7 bases, with 14 bases remaining between them. Germline assignment: CDR1 SGHAT and CDR2 FQNNGV.

V usage is TRBV2 and J usage is TRBJ2-6; TRBD2 might be the D (5 bases). The germline V and J ends were trimmed by 4 bases and 4 bases, with 8 bases remaining between them. The germline V gene encodes CDR1 SNHLY and CDR2 FYNNEI. This CDR3 is 14 amino acids long. For the CDR3, the DNA is TGTGCCAGCAGTGGAGGGTTCGGGGCCAACGTCCTGACTTTC. This encodes CASSGGFGANVLTF.

This clone has a single count. The chain recombines TRBV6-1 with TRBJ1-5, with D possibly matching TRBD1 (5 bases). V dropped 2 bases and J dropped 4 bases, with 15 bases sitting between them. Germline V gene sequence: CDR1 MNHNS, CDR2 SASEGT. The CDR3 covers 16 residues. The CDR3 here is CASSENLRGFNQPQHF. For the CDR3, the DNA is TGTGCCAGCAGTGAAAACTTACGGGGGTTTAATCAGCCCCAGCATTTT.

The rearrangement joins TRBV9 to TRBJ2-2; D is perhaps TRBD2 (5 bases). Deletions cut 2 bases from V and 5 bases from J, with 13 bases between. This CDR3 spans 15 amino acids. Germline values: CDR1 SGDLS, CDR2 YYNGEE. The CDR3 DNA reads TGTGCCAGCAGCGTCGAGGGAGTCGGAACCGGGGAGCTGTTTTTT. It codes for CASSVEGVGTGELFF.

Note on this clone: Other DNA sequences in the same sample also yield this CDR3. The chain combines TRBV30 with TRBJ2-1; the D gene is possibly TRBD2 (6 bases). The germline V gene has CDR1 GTSNPN and CDR2 SVGIG (reference sequence). The CDR3 is made up of 12 amino acids. Trimming removed 0 bases from V and 12 bases from J, with 12 bases in between. The CDR3 protein is CAWSVTGRGQFF. Here the CDR3 DNA reads TGTGCCTGGAGTGTAACCGGGCGGGGGCAGTTCTTC.

The genes are TRBV27 and TRBJ1-2; 11 positions agree with TRBD1. The germline V gene encodes CDR1 MNHEY and CDR2 SMNVEV (reference sequence). The CDR3 is 16 amino acids. V lost 5 bases and J lost 4; bases outside the gene matches: 9. The CDR3 region is CASSITGTGGSYGYTF. DNA for the CDR3: TGTGCCAGCAGTATTACTGGGACAGGGGGTAGCTATGGCTACACCTTC.